The 30 T cell receptor beta chains in this list originate from one sample, sequenced in a study of blood T cell repertoires in COVID-19. The table came from immunoSEQ multiplex PCR; TCRdb's copy has only in-frame clones and leaves some out. This sample yields fewer than 350,000 clones, of which 80% to 90% are seen a single time; roughly 4.2% belongs to the top ten. Source material: PBMCs or T cells enriched from blood (not recorded which). Every receptor here comes from a woman aged 40 to 49 with acute COVID-19.

The chain has TRBV28 and TRBJ2-3; TRBD2 agrees at 9 bases. V lost 3 bases and J lost 5; bases outside the gene matches: 12. The CDR3 contains 17 residues. Germline lookup yields CDR1 MDHEN and CDR2 SYDVKM. The CDR3 region has the DNA TGTGCCAGCAGTTTTCTGGGTAGCGGGGGCTGGGGAGATACGCAGTATTTT. Its protein is CASSFLGSGGWGDTQYF.

V is TRBV19 and J is TRBJ2-5; possible D gene TRBD2, 6 bases. Germline V gene data show CDR1 as LNHDA and CDR2 as SQIVND (reference sequence). V lost 3 bases to trimming and J lost 4 bases, with 15 bases between them. This CDR3 comprises 15 residues. The CDR3, as DNA: TGTGCCAGTAGTATGGAGGGGCTAGCCCGAGAGACCCAGTACTTC. Translated: CASSMEGLARETQYF.

The V gene is TRBV5-1, the J gene TRBJ2-3; 7 bases agree with TRBD2. CDR1 is SGHRS, CDR2 YFSETQ, per germline. V dropped 1 base and J dropped 2; count of bases not matched to a gene: 4. The CDR3 extends over 15 amino acids. This CDR3 is CASSLFAGDTDTQYF. The CDR3 bases are TGCGCCAGCAGCTTGTTCGCGGGAGACACAGATACGCAGTATTTT.

This clone was detected only a few times. This chain connects TRBV7-2 to TRBJ1-2; D remains ambiguous. Germline V lookup: CDR1 SGHTA, CDR2 FQGNSA. This CDR3 region has 14 residues. V was clipped by 1 base and J by 8 bases, with 14 bases between them. The chain's CDR3 is CASSLGQRRGGYTF. As DNA, the CDR3 is TGTGCCAGCAGCTTAGGGCAGCGGCGGGGAGGCTACACCTTC. The entire variable domain, with the rest obtained from reference TRBV7-2 and TRBJ1-2, is as follows: GAGVSQSPSNKVTEKGKDVELRCDPISGHTALYWYRQSLGQGLEFLIYFQGNSAPDKSGLPSDRFSAERTGGSVSTLTIQRTQQEDSAVYLCASSLGQRRGGYTFGSGTRLTVV.

The V and J genes are TRBV9 and TRBJ2-3; TRBD2 aligns across 9 bases. V lost 6 bases, J lost 3 bases, and 5 bases stayed unmatched. This CDR3 has 14 residues. In germline, CDR1 is SGDLS, CDR2 YYNGEE. The CDR3 is CASTAGGPTDTQYF. CDR3 DNA sequence: TGTGCCAGCACCGCGGGAGGGCCGACAGATACGCAGTATTTT.

As DNA, the CDR3 is TGTGCCAGCAGCTTGTTTCGGGGGGGCCACAATGAGCAGTTCTTC. Protein product: CASSLFRGGHNEQFF. V usage is TRBV5-8 and J usage is TRBJ2-1; TRBD2 matches at 8 bases. Germline V gene lookup returns CDR1 SGHTS and CDR2 YDEGEE. The CDR3 loop spans 15 amino acids. V was pared by 1 base and J by 5 bases, with 5 bases of the junction left unmatched.

V gene TRBV27 combines with J gene TRBJ1-6; TRBD1 is a possible D gene (6 bases). Trimming left V 0 bases short and J 7 bases short, with 10 bases between. The germline V gene has CDR1 MNHEY and CDR2 SMNVEV (reference sequence). The CDR3 has 15 residues. The CDR3 coding sequence is TGTGCCAGCAGTTTATCGGACAGATCCAATTCACCCCTCCACTTT. As protein: CASSLSDRSNSPLHF.

This clone was seen a few times. This rearrangement joins TRBV2 to TRBJ2-7; 7 bases align to TRBD1. Germline CDR1 reads SNHLY; CDR2 reads FYNNEI. This CDR3 contains 14 residues. J lost 0 bases, V lost 6 bases, and 5 bases had no gene match. CDR3 amino acids: CASRAGTVSYEQYF. CDR3 DNA sequence: TGTGCCAGCAGGGCCGGGACAGTCTCCTACGAGCAGTACTTC. Together with reference TRBV2 and TRBJ2-7, the CDR3 gives the full variable domain: EPEVTQTPSHQVTQMGQEVILRCVPISNHLYFYWYRQILGQKVEFLVSFYNNEISEKSEIFDDQFSVERPDGSNFTLKIRSTKLEDSAMYFCASRAGTVSYEQYFGPGTRLTVT.

V gene TRBV6-5 combines with J gene TRBJ2-3, with D possibly matching TRBD1 (6 bases). Germline V gives CDR1 MNHEY, CDR2 SVGAGI. The CDR3 runs to 14 residues. With 7 bases removed from V and 4 bases from J, the gap between germline ends came to 15 bases. CDR3 coding DNA: TGTGCCAGCACAACAGGGAGTCTAGCAGATACGCAGTATTTT. The encoded protein is CASTTGSLADTQYF.

The chain links TRBV27 to TRBJ1-6; 7 bases are shared with TRBD1. V dropped 4 bases and J dropped 4; count of bases not matched to a gene: 4. Germline CDR1 reads MNHEY; CDR2 reads SMNVEV (reference sequence). This CDR3 spans 15 amino acids. The CDR3: CASSSPGQYNSPLHF. The CDR3 region has the DNA TGTGCCAGCAGTTCTCCGGGACAGTATAATTCACCCCTCCACTTT.

The chain employs TRBV5-1 and TRBJ2-7; 8 bases agree with TRBD1. V gave up 4 bases and J gave up 4 bases; unmatched junction bases: 10. Germline loops: CDR1 SGHRS, CDR2 YFSETQ. This CDR3 region has 15 residues. CDR3 sequence (DNA): TGCGCCAGCAGCCCTCGACAGGGGACGGGTTACGAGCAGTACTTC. It encodes CASSPRQGTGYEQYF.

The rearrangement joins TRBV19 to TRBJ1-4; D is ambiguous. Germline V lookup: CDR1 LNHDA, CDR2 SQIVND (reference sequence). The CDR3 length is 13 residues. V gave up 9 bases and J gave up 5 bases, with 13 bases separating them. The CDR3 protein is CASSGYANEKLFF. The CDR3 DNA sequence: TGTGCCAGCTCCGGGTACGCGAATGAAAAACTGTTTTTT.

The chain combines TRBV5-4 with TRBJ2-1; 9 bases fit TRBD2. V shed 6 bases, J shed 1 base, and the junction held 8 bases outside the gene matches. The CDR3 loop spans 16 amino acids. Germline V gene lookup returns CDR1 SGHNT and CDR2 YYREEE (reference sequence). The CDR3 spells CASNQAGGPSYNEQFF. DNA of the CDR3: TGTGCCAGCAATCAAGCGGGGGGCCCATCCTACAATGAGCAGTTCTTC.

The chain employs TRBV3-1 (or the pseudogene TRBV3-2) and TRBJ2-7; 7 bases fit TRBD1. The CDR3 has 16 amino acids. Germline V gene lookup returns CDR1 LGHDT and CDR2 YNNKEL (reference sequence). V dropped 1 base and J dropped 1; count of bases not matched to a gene: 7. The CDR3 sequence: CASSQGAGGLSYEQYF. CDR3 nucleotide sequence: TGTGCCAGCAGCCAAGGGGCAGGGGGTTTATCCTACGAGCAGTACTTC.

The chain combines TRBV5-6 with TRBJ2-7, with a tentative D call TRBD1 (5 bases). Trimming stripped 0 bases from V and 8 bases from J, with 15 bases between. The CDR3 loop spans 14 amino acids. Germline values: CDR1 SGHDT, CDR2 YYEEEE. CDR3 amino acids: CASSLDRRTSQQYF. Written as DNA, the CDR3 is TGTGCCAGCAGCTTGGACAGGAGAACCTCACAGCAGTACTTC.

CDR3 sequence reads: CASSPRGRTSTDTQYF. The CDR3 region has the DNA TGTGCCAGCAGCCCCCGGGGTCGGACCAGCACAGATACGCAGTATTTT. The chain carries TRBV7-8 and TRBJ2-3; D is perhaps TRBD2 (5 bases). CDR3 length equals 16 residues. V lost 5 bases and J 0 bases, leaving 15 bases between the germline ends. From germline, CDR1 is SGHVS and CDR2 FQNEAQ.

This chain uses TRBV5-8 with TRBJ1-4; TRBD1 agrees at 7 bases. Looked up from germline, CDR1 is SGHTS and CDR2 is YDEGEE. Unmatched junction bases numbered 7, after V lost 4 bases and J lost 7 bases. The CDR3 consists of 14 residues. CDR3 DNA sequence: TGTGCCAGCAGCGTGACAGGGTTAGCTGAAAAACTGTTTTTT. This encodes CASSVTGLAEKLFF.

This chain joins TRBV11-2 and TRBJ2-3; D may be TRBD2 (5 bases). Germline-derived CDR1 and CDR2 are SGHAT and FQNNGV. The germline V and J ends were trimmed by 5 bases and 4 bases, with 16 bases remaining between them. The CDR3 is made up of 15 amino acids. The CDR3 coding sequence is TGTGCCAGCAGCCTCCAAGAACTAGTATCAGATACGCAGTATTTT. Translating it yields CASSLQELVSDTQYF.

V and J are TRBV6-5 and TRBJ1-2; 7 nucleotides match TRBD1. The CDR3 extends over 15 amino acids. V dropped 3 bases and J dropped 4; count of bases not matched to a gene: 8. Germline CDR1 MNHEY, CDR2 SVGAGI. In DNA, the CDR3 is TGTGCCAGCAGTTATAGCGAGGGGGCGAGCTATGGCTACACCTTC. It translates to CASSYSEGASYGYTF.

The chain joins TRBV7-2 to TRBJ2-7; no definite D call. This CDR3 region has 14 residues. Trimming took 2 bases from V and 2 from J, leaving 10 bases between them. CDR1 is SGHTA, CDR2 FQGNSA, per germline. The CDR3 here is CASSLSVAAYEQYF. The CDR3 region has the DNA TGTGCCAGCAGCTTAAGCGTCGCGGCCTACGAGCAGTACTTC.

The chain couples TRBV7-9 to TRBJ1-5; perhaps TRBD1 as D (5 bases). This CDR3 has 12 amino acids. The V and J ends lost 5 bases and 10 bases respectively, with 12 bases between them. Germline V lookup: CDR1 SEHNR, CDR2 FQNEAQ (reference sequence). The CDR3 DNA is TGTGCCAGCAGCCAAAACAGGAGTCCCCAGCATTTT. It is translated as CASSQNRSPQHF.

This clone was seen just once. The chain combines TRBV3-1 (or the pseudogene TRBV3-2) with TRBJ2-1; D remains unclear. The V and J ends lost 0 bases and 7 bases respectively, with 13 bases between them. Germline V lookup: CDR1 LGHDT, CDR2 YNNKEL (reference sequence). The CDR3 runs to 15 residues. The DNA of the CDR3 is TGTGCCAGCAGCCAAGATGTTATCGAGTTAAATGAGCAGTTCTTC. Protein: CASSQDVIELNEQFF.

On this clone itself: The junction differs from germline at one of its ends, possibly a read error. The chain couples TRBV10-3 to TRBJ2-7, with 11 positions matching TRBD1. The CDR3 loop spans 13 amino acids. Germline V CDR1 and CDR2: ENHRY, SYGVKD. CDR3 sequence: CATSGQGAHEQYF. The CDR3 bases are TGTGCCACCAGTGGACAGGGGGCCCACGAGCAGTACTTC.

The rearrangement uses TRBV19 and TRBJ1-5, with 10 nucleotides matching TRBD1. Germline V CDR1 and CDR2: LNHDA, SQIVND (reference sequence). The V gene end was trimmed by 5 bases and the J gene end by 2 bases; junction bases not matched to a gene: 9. This CDR3 is built from 17 residues. CDR3 sequence reads: CASSQRGDRGGNQPQHF. As DNA, the CDR3 is TGTGCCAGTAGTCAAAGAGGGGACAGGGGAGGCAATCAGCCCCAGCATTTT.

The V gene is TRBV7-9, the J gene TRBJ2-2, with D possibly being TRBD2 (6 bases). Trimming removed 3 bases from V and 6 bases from J, with 8 bases in between. Germline CDR1 and CDR2: SEHNR and FQNEAQ (reference sequence). The CDR3 runs to 13 residues. The CDR3 nucleotides read TGTGCCAGCAGCTTCTCGGGGGCCGGGGAGCTGTTTTTT. It is translated as CASSFSGAGELFF.

The chain recombines TRBV19 with TRBJ2-7, with a possible D match to TRBD2 (5 bases). The CDR3 totals 14 residues. Per germline, CDR1 LNHDA and CDR2 SQIVND (reference sequence). The ends were cut back, 4 bases at V and 2 bases at J, with 12 bases in the middle. The CDR3 DNA reads TGTGCCAGTAGTAAAACAGCGGTTCCCTACGAGCAGTACTTC. Translated: CASSKTAVPYEQYF.

The chain uses TRBV10-3 and TRBJ2-1, with D unclear. Germline CDR1 ENHRY, CDR2 SYGVKD. Trimming left V 2 bases short and J 5 bases short, with 7 bases between. This CDR3 has 13 amino acids. CDR3: CAISEDNNNEQFF. For the CDR3, the DNA is TGTGCCATCAGTGAGGACAATAACAATGAGCAGTTCTTC.

The rearrangement joins TRBV19 to TRBJ1-6, with D possibly matching TRBD1 (5 bases). Trimming took off 4 bases at V and 7 bases at J, with 17 bases between the two ends. The V gene's germline CDR1 is LNHDA and CDR2 SQIVND (reference sequence). CDR3 length: 16 residues. CDR3 in amino acids: CASSKRTKTMNSPLHF. CDR3 nucleotides: TGTGCCAGTAGTAAGAGGACAAAAACGATGAATTCACCCCTCCACTTT.

V usage is TRBV5-4 and J usage is TRBJ1-2, with 9 bases identical to TRBD1. Germline loops: CDR1 SGHNT, CDR2 YYREEE (reference sequence). V shed 3 bases, J shed 2 bases, and the junction held 8 bases outside the gene matches. The CDR3 contains 16 residues. The CDR3 coding sequence is TGTGCCAGCAGCTCCGGGACAGGGATTACGAACTATGGCTACACCTTC. Protein product: CASSSGTGITNYGYTF.

In DNA form, the CDR3 reads TGTGCCAGCAGCCAGACGGGAGGAGAAGCTTTCTTT. Translating gives CASSQTGGEAFF. V is TRBV7-3 and J is TRBJ1-1; no firm D call. Looked up from germline, CDR1 is SGHTA and CDR2 is FQGTGA. The CDR3 consists of 12 residues. The V and J ends lost 5 bases and 8 bases respectively, with 12 bases between them.